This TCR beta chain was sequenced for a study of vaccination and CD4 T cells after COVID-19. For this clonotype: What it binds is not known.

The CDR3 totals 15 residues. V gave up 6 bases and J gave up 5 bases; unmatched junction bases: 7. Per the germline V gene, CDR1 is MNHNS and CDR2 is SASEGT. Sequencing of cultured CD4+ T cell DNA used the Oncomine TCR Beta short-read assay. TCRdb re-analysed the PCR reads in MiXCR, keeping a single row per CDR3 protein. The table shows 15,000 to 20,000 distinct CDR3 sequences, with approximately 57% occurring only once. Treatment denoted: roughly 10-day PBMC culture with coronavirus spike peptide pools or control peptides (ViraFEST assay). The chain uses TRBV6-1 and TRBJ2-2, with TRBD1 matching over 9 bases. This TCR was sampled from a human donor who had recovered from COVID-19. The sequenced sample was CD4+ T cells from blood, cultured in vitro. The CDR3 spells CASRLQGAGTGELFF. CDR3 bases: TGTGCCAGCAGATTACAGGGGGCGGGAACCGGGGAGCTGTTTTTT.